Listed below are T cell receptor beta chains from one sample, sequenced in a study of T cells in Graves' hyperthyroidism and ophthalmopathy. TCRdb ran MiXCR on the multiplex PCR reads and lists one entry per CDR3 protein. Here the sample spans some 500,000 distinct CDR3 sequences, approximately 15% being singletons. The specimen was blood. These receptors were taken from a woman in her late teens or twenties with Graves' hyperthyroidism. Both conserved end residues are part of each CDR3. The order of the fields is V gene, J gene, clone size, D gene, CDR3 protein, CDR3 DNA. A D gene is named only where the DNA matches it firmly. Only part of the rows carry a size: once, few, many, or a class if the clone is expanded.

v_call: TRBV19
j_call: TRBJ1-5
clone_size: many
d_call: .
cdr3_aa: CASSIGPGPNQPQHF
cdr3_nt: TGTGCCAGTAGTATTGGTCCCGGACCGAATCAGCCCCAGCATTTT

v_call: TRBV11-2
j_call: TRBJ2-5
clone_size: many
d_call: .
cdr3_aa: CASSLDSTFQETQYF
cdr3_nt: TGTGCCAGCAGCTTAGATTCGACTTTCCAAGAGACCCAGTACTTC

v_call: TRBV14
j_call: TRBJ1-6
clone_size: many
d_call: .
cdr3_aa: CASSQRTARNSPLHF
cdr3_nt: TGTGCCAGCAGCCAAAGGACAGCACGAAATTCACCCCTCCACTTT

v_call: TRBV5-1
j_call: TRBJ2-1
clone_size: few
d_call: TRBD1
cdr3_aa: CASSSTGDGEQFF
cdr3_nt: TGCGCCAGCAGCTCGACAGGGGATGGTGAGCAGTTCTTC

v_call: TRBV18
j_call: TRBJ2-5
clone_size: once
d_call: TRBD1
cdr3_aa: CASSPTGQGREETQYF
cdr3_nt: TGTGCCAGCTCACCTACGGGACAGGGGAGAGAGGAGACCCAGTACTTC

v_call: TRBV4-1
j_call: TRBJ1-2
clone_size: many
d_call: .
cdr3_aa: CASSSRQPVGYGYTF
cdr3_nt: TGCGCCAGCAGCTCCCGACAGCCGGTGGGGTATGGCTACACCTTC

v_call: TRBV28
j_call: TRBJ2-1
clone_size: many
d_call: .
cdr3_aa: CASSLEMSAGWSEQFF
cdr3_nt: TGTGCCAGCAGTTTAGAGATGTCGGCAGGATGGAGTGAGCAGTTCTTC

v_call: TRBV28
j_call: TRBJ2-4
clone_size: many
d_call: .
cdr3_aa: CASREGTKNIQYF
cdr3_nt: TGTGCCAGCAGAGAGGGGACCAAAAACATTCAGTACTTC

v_call: TRBV28
j_call: TRBJ2-1
clone_size: many
d_call: TRBD2
cdr3_aa: CASSSGSGPLSSYNEQFF
cdr3_nt: TGTGCCAGCAGCAGCGGGAGCGGCCCTTTAAGCTCCTACAATGAGCAGTTCTTC

v_call: TRBV4-1
j_call: TRBJ2-1
clone_size: .
d_call: .
cdr3_aa: CASSQRDRRTYNEQFF
cdr3_nt: TGCGCCAGCAGCCAACGAGACAGGCGAACCTACAATGAGCAGTTCTTC

v_call: TRBV11-2
j_call: TRBJ2-5
clone_size: .
d_call: .
cdr3_aa: CASSLDPMSYQETQYF
cdr3_nt: TGTGCCAGCAGCTTAGATCCGATGAGCTACCAAGAGACCCAGTACTTC

v_call: TRBV3-1
j_call: TRBJ1-2
clone_size: few
d_call: TRBD1
cdr3_aa: CASSRGRGGTF
cdr3_nt: TGTGCCAGCAGTAGAGGCAGGGGGGGCACCTTC

v_call: TRBV6-1
j_call: TRBJ1-5
clone_size: many
d_call: TRBD1
cdr3_aa: CASSEWRTGDNQPQHF
cdr3_nt: TGTGCCAGCAGTGAATGGCGGACAGGGGACAATCAGCCCCAGCATTTT

v_call: TRBV19
j_call: TRBJ2-2
clone_size: .
d_call: .
cdr3_aa: CASEPGANTGELFF
cdr3_nt: TGTGCCAGTGAACCGGGGGCAAACACCGGGGAGCTGTTTTTT

v_call: TRBV5-1
j_call: TRBJ1-5
clone_size: .
d_call: .
cdr3_aa: CASSLDQGQPQHF
cdr3_nt: TGCGCCAGCAGCTTGGACCAGGGCCAGCCCCAGCATTTT

v_call: TRBV4-1
j_call: TRBJ2-2
clone_size: .
d_call: .
cdr3_aa: CASSQGLQGRTGELFF
cdr3_nt: TGCGCCAGCAGCCAGGGACTACAGGGGCGCACCGGGGAGCTGTTTTTT

v_call: TRBV14
j_call: TRBJ1-1
clone_size: .
d_call: .
cdr3_aa: CASSHVIMNTEAFF
cdr3_nt: TGTGCCAGCAGCCACGTTATCATGAACACTGAAGCTTTCTTT

v_call: TRBV20-1
j_call: TRBJ1-2
clone_size: many
d_call: .
cdr3_aa: CSARGAAYGYTF
cdr3_nt: TGCAGTGCTAGGGGGGCCGCCTATGGCTACACCTTC

v_call: TRBV7-9
j_call: TRBJ2-1
clone_size: many
d_call: .
cdr3_aa: CASSFGGHNEQFF
cdr3_nt: TGTGCCAGCAGCTTCGGCGGCCACAATGAGCAGTTCTTC

v_call: TRBV19
j_call: TRBJ1-4
clone_size: few
d_call: .
cdr3_aa: CASSIGLGQDNEKLFF
cdr3_nt: TGTGCCAGTAGTATAGGTCTAGGACAAGACAATGAAAAACTGTTTTTT

v_call: TRBV25-1
j_call: TRBJ2-5
clone_size: many
d_call: TRBD1
cdr3_aa: CASIATGGETQYF
cdr3_nt: TGTGCCAGTATCGCCACAGGGGGAGAGACCCAGTACTTC

v_call: TRBV3-1
j_call: TRBJ2-5
clone_size: many
d_call: .
cdr3_aa: CASSQASETQYF
cdr3_nt: TGTGCCAGCAGCCAAGCTTCGGAGACCCAGTACTTC

v_call: TRBV12-3/TRBV12-4
j_call: TRBJ2-3
clone_size: many
d_call: .
cdr3_aa: CASSLPNALRPSKTDTQYF
cdr3_nt: TGTGCCAGCAGTTTACCCAACGCCCTCAGGCCATCAAAAACAGATACGCAGTATTTT

v_call: TRBV6-1
j_call: TRBJ2-6
clone_size: few
d_call: .
cdr3_aa: CASSWARVGGANVLTF
cdr3_nt: TGTGCCAGCAGTTGGGCGAGGGTCGGAGGGGCCAACGTCCTGACTTTC

v_call: TRBV20-1
j_call: TRBJ2-1
clone_size: few
d_call: TRBD2
cdr3_aa: CSASPTSGRVEQFF
cdr3_nt: TGCAGTGCTAGTCCGACTAGCGGGAGAGTTGAGCAGTTCTTC

v_call: TRBV18
j_call: TRBJ1-1
clone_size: many
d_call: TRBD1
cdr3_aa: CASSPETRDSEAFF
cdr3_nt: TGTGCCAGCTCACCTGAAACCCGGGACAGTGAAGCTTTCTTT

v_call: TRBV6-9
j_call: TRBJ2-5
clone_size: few
d_call: .
cdr3_aa: CASSYKGVETQYF
cdr3_nt: TGTGCCAGCAGTTACAAAGGGGTTGAGACCCAGTACTTC

v_call: TRBV19
j_call: TRBJ2-7
clone_size: many
d_call: TRBD1
cdr3_aa: CASRSGQGSYEQYF
cdr3_nt: TGTGCCAGTAGATCCGGACAGGGTTCCTACGAGCAGTACTTC

v_call: TRBV9
j_call: TRBJ2-1
clone_size: .
d_call: .
cdr3_aa: CASSGGLFIGSSYNEQFF
cdr3_nt: TGTGCCAGCAGCGGAGGACTCTTCATTGGGAGCTCCTACAATGAGCAGTTCTTC

v_call: TRBV6-1
j_call: TRBJ2-3
clone_size: many
d_call: .
cdr3_aa: CASSPRYTQYF
cdr3_nt: TGTGCCAGCAGTCCTCGATATACGCAGTATTTT

v_call: TRBV10-3
j_call: TRBJ2-2
clone_size: many
d_call: .
cdr3_aa: CAIRPDSSNTGELFF
cdr3_nt: TGTGCCATCAGGCCGGACAGCTCGAACACCGGGGAGCTGTTTTTT

v_call: TRBV14
j_call: TRBJ2-7
clone_size: many
d_call: TRBD2
cdr3_aa: CASSQGPRTSGRPGGYEQYF
cdr3_nt: TGTGCCAGCAGCCAGGGACCTCGGACTAGCGGGAGACCCGGGGGCTACGAGCAGTACTTC

v_call: TRBV5-1
j_call: TRBJ1-3
clone_size: .
d_call: TRBD1
cdr3_aa: CASSAVQGPATGNTIYF
cdr3_nt: TGCGCCAGCAGCGCAGTACAGGGGCCCGCGACCGGAAACACCATATATTTT

v_call: TRBV11-2
j_call: TRBJ2-5
clone_size: many
d_call: .
cdr3_aa: CASSLGVASETQYF
cdr3_nt: TGTGCCAGCAGCTTAGGGGTTGCGTCGGAGACCCAGTACTTC

v_call: TRBV19
j_call: TRBJ1-1
clone_size: many
d_call: TRBD1
cdr3_aa: CASRGDRANTEAFF
cdr3_nt: TGTGCCAGTAGGGGGGACAGGGCGAACACTGAAGCTTTCTTT

v_call: TRBV6-2/TRBV6-3
j_call: TRBJ2-1
clone_size: many
d_call: TRBD2
cdr3_aa: CASRNSGGPYNEQFF
cdr3_nt: TGTGCCAGCAGAAATAGCGGGGGTCCCTACAATGAGCAGTTCTTC

v_call: TRBV9
j_call: TRBJ2-1
clone_size: many
d_call: TRBD2
cdr3_aa: CASSFSGTIYNEQFF
cdr3_nt: TGTGCCAGCAGCTTTTCCGGGACTATTTACAATGAGCAGTTCTTC

v_call: TRBV5-6
j_call: TRBJ2-3
clone_size: many
d_call: .
cdr3_aa: CASSGATSTDTQYF
cdr3_nt: TGTGCCAGCAGCGGGGCCACGAGCACAGATACGCAGTATTTT

v_call: TRBV19
j_call: TRBJ1-4
clone_size: few
d_call: .
cdr3_aa: CASSNGGGVDEKLFF
cdr3_nt: TGTGCCAGTAGTAACGGGGGAGGGGTTGATGAAAAACTGTTTTTT

v_call: TRBV12-3/TRBV12-4
j_call: TRBJ1-5
clone_size: many
d_call: .
cdr3_aa: CASSLAQQNQPQHF
cdr3_nt: TGTGCCAGCAGTTTAGCGCAGCAAAATCAGCCCCAGCATTTT

v_call: TRBV11-3
j_call: TRBJ2-5
clone_size: many
d_call: .
cdr3_aa: CASSPQGAETQYF
cdr3_nt: TGTGCCAGCAGCCCACAGGGTGCGGAGACCCAGTACTTC

v_call: TRBV20-1
j_call: TRBJ1-5
clone_size: .
d_call: .
cdr3_aa: CSAATPRGGNQPQHF
cdr3_nt: TGCAGTGCAGCCACTCCCAGGGGAGGCAATCAGCCCCAGCATTTT

v_call: TRBV20-1
j_call: TRBJ2-7
clone_size: .
d_call: .
cdr3_aa: CSAMVPPSYNEQYF
cdr3_nt: TGCAGTGCTATGGTCCCCCCCTCCTACAATGAGCAGTACTTC

v_call: TRBV7-6
j_call: TRBJ2-5
clone_size: many
d_call: .
cdr3_aa: CASKGPSETQYF
cdr3_nt: TGTGCCAGCAAGGGCCCCTCAGAGACCCAGTACTTC

v_call: TRBV3-1
j_call: TRBJ2-1
clone_size: many
d_call: TRBD2
cdr3_aa: CASSRWTSGSNNEQFF
cdr3_nt: TGTGCCAGCAGCCGATGGACTAGCGGGAGTAACAATGAGCAGTTCTTC

v_call: TRBV20-1
j_call: TRBJ2-2
clone_size: few
d_call: .
cdr3_aa: CSWLRSGELFF
cdr3_nt: TGCAGTTGGTTGAGGTCCGGGGAGCTGTTTTTT

v_call: TRBV9
j_call: TRBJ1-3
clone_size: few
d_call: .
cdr3_aa: CASSVGVSLSTGRDGNTIYF
cdr3_nt: TGTGCCAGCAGCGTAGGGGTCAGTCTATCTACAGGGAGAGACGGAAACACCATATATTTT

v_call: TRBV5-8
j_call: TRBJ2-3
clone_size: many
d_call: .
cdr3_aa: CASSSTQGTDTQYF
cdr3_nt: TGTGCCAGCAGCTCGACCCAGGGCACAGATACGCAGTATTTT